This T cell receptor beta chain was recorded in a study of T cells in Graves' hyperthyroidism and ophthalmopathy. Study-level points and caveats: Within blood appeared most thyroid clonotypes that had expanded above 0.001.

The CDR3 covers 15 residues. Germline trimming cut 5 bases from V and 6 bases from J; bases unmatched to any gene: 6. In germline, CDR1 is KGHSH, CDR2 LQKENI. In the ophthalmopathy cohort, Clinical Activity Score was at least 3, NOSPECS grade at least 4, and duration under 3 months. At least ten counts were recorded for this clonotype. The antigen remains undetermined. Amplification yielded TCR beta CDR3 regions, with RNA transcripts as the source. HTBI primers drove first-round RT-PCR of the TCR CDR3. MiXCR was run by TCRdb on the multiplex PCR reads, yielding one entry per CDR3 protein. The data hold hundreds of thousands of distinct CDR3 sequences, with about 14% observed a single time.

This chain links TRBV18 with TRBJ2-7; the match to TRBD2 covers 14 bases. The sequence came from a woman between 50 and 59 years old with Graves' ophthalmopathy. Sequenced sample: blood. The CDR3 loop reads CASSLGLAGEPEQYF. The CDR3 DNA follows: TGTGCCAGCTCATTGGGACTAGCGGGGGAACCCGAGCAGTACTTC.